This entry describes one T cell receptor (beta chain). As yet, its antigen is unknown. The data were produced by immunoSEQ multiplex PCR, yet TCRdb's version contains in-frame clones alone and is incomplete. The sample includes 70,000 to 75,000 clones, roughly 75% of them seen just once. The data belong to a study of T cell responses to AZD1222 COVID-19 vaccine. Germline CDR1 is SNHLY and CDR2 is FYNNEI. This CDR3 is 14 amino acids long. Trimming cost V 4 bases and J 8 bases, with 15 bases left between them. Regarding the study as a whole: An increase in Spike-specific TCR breadth and depth was observed after two AZD1222 doses.

This clonotype originated in an adult who received the AZD1222 COVID-19 vaccine. The source was peripheral blood, collected 28 days after the second AZD1222 dose. The chain couples TRBV2 to TRBJ1-5; D is undetermined. CDR3 sequence: CASSVGPKLEPQHF. In nucleotides, the CDR3 is TGTGCCAGCAGTGTAGGGCCCAAGCTAGAGCCCCAGCATTTT.